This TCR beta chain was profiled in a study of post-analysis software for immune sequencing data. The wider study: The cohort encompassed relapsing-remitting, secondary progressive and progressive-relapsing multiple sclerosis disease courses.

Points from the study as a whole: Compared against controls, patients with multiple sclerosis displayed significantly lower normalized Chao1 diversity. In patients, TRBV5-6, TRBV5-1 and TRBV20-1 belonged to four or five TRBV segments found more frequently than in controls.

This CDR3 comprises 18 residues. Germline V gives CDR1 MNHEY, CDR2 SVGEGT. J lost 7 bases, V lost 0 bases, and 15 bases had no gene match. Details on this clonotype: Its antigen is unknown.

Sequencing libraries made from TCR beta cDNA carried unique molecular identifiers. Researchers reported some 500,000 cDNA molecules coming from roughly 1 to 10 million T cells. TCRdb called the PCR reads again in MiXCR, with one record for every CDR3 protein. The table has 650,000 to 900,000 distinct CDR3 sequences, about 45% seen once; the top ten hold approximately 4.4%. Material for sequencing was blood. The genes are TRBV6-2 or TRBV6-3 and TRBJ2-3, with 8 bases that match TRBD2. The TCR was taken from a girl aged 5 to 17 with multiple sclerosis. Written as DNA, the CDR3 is TGTGCCAGCAGTTACTCGAGTGGGCGGCTAGCGGGCGGAAATACGCAGTATTTT. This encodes CASSYSSGRLAGGNTQYF.